A single sample gave rise to the 13 T cell receptor beta chains below, sequenced in a study of cytomegalovirus exposure and HLA in healthy donors. It was with 60 Vbeta and 13 Jbeta primers that the PCR ran. Using immunoSEQ multiplex PCR, the repertoire was profiled, and TCRdb retains in-frame clones only, with some absent. The table includes about 130,000 clones, roughly 84% detected once. Sequenced material: PBMCs. The receptors originated from a boy aged 5-17 years in good health and CMV-seronegative.

This sequence joins TRBV4-3 and TRBJ2-1, with 7 bases matching TRBD1. This CDR3 comprises 18 residues. Germline assignment: CDR1 LGHNA and CDR2 YSLEER. The junction had 12 bases not matched to a gene; V was cut back by 0 bases and J by 4 bases. Written as DNA, the CDR3 is TGCGCCAGCAGCCAAGATGTAGGGACAGATTTCGGTTACAATGAGCAGTTCTTC. Amino acid sequence: CASSQDVGTDFGYNEQFF.

This clone was counted between two and nine times. This chain uses TRBV7-2 with TRBJ2-7, with a weak D call TRBD2 (6 bases). The V end was cut by 0 bases, the J end by 4 bases, with 10 bases between. CDR1 and CDR2 (germline): SGHTA, FQGNSA. The CDR3 spans 14 residues. CDR3 bases: TGTGCCAGCAGCTTAGCGGGGACTGTTTACGAGCAGTACTTC. Its protein is CASSLAGTVYEQYF.

V is TRBV5-4 and J is TRBJ1-1; the match to TRBD1 covers 9 bases. The CDR3 runs 15 residues. V lost 3 bases and J lost 2; bases outside the gene matches: 5. The V gene's germline CDR1 is SGHNT and CDR2 YYREEE (reference sequence). CDR3 amino acids: CASSYLTGGNTEAFF. In nucleotides, the CDR3 is TGTGCCAGCAGCTACCTGACAGGGGGAAACACTGAAGCTTTCTTT.

V is TRBV7-9 and J is TRBJ2-2, with D perhaps matching TRBD2 (6 bases). The CDR3 has 14 residues. The V and J ends lost 5 bases and 6 bases respectively, with 13 bases between them. Germline CDR1 SEHNR, CDR2 FQNEAQ (reference sequence). The CDR3 bases are TGTGCCAGCAGCCTAAGGCGGGGTTCCGGGGAGCTGTTTTTT. Protein sequence: CASSLRRGSGELFF.

Regarding this clone: The same CDR3 also results from other DNA sequences found in this sample. This chain uses TRBV5-1 with TRBJ2-7; 7 positions match TRBD1. CDR1 SGHRS and CDR2 YFSETQ come from the germline V gene. This CDR3 comprises 14 residues. V trimming: 0 bases; J trimming: 2 bases; junction bases outside the gene matches: 2. CDR3 DNA sequence: TGCGCCAGCAGCTTGGGGACAGGCGCCTACGAGCAGTACTTC. Protein sequence: CASSLGTGAYEQYF.

The genes are TRBV6-5 and TRBJ2-7; D is possibly TRBD2 (5 bases). V lost 0 bases and J 0 bases, leaving 12 bases between the germline ends. Germline V gives CDR1 MNHEY, CDR2 SVGAGI. The CDR3 covers 16 residues. DNA for the CDR3: TGTGCCAGCAGTTACTCGAGACTAAGATTCTCCTACGAGCAGTACTTC. The encoded protein is CASSYSRLRFSYEQYF.

The chain employs TRBV19 and TRBJ1-4; D gene uncertain. This CDR3 has 12 amino acids. V was pared by 7 bases and J by 8 bases, with 11 bases between. Germline values: CDR1 LNHDA, CDR2 SQIVND (reference sequence). As DNA, the CDR3 is TGTGCCAGTACCACTCGGGGAGAAAAACTGTTTTTT. It specifies CASTTRGEKLFF.

The rearrangement links TRBV6-6 to TRBJ1-1, with TRBD1 as a possible D gene (6 bases). Trimming shortened V by 5 bases and J by 5 bases, and 12 bases separated the two germline ends. The CDR3 covers 13 residues. In germline, CDR1 is MNHNY, CDR2 SVGAGI (reference sequence). The CDR3 sequence is CASSRQAGTEAFF. In nucleotides, the CDR3 is TGTGCCAGCAGTCGACAGGCCGGGACTGAAGCTTTCTTT.

The V gene is TRBV9, the J gene TRBJ2-2; TRBD1 matches at 7 bases. The J segment lost 5 bases and the V segment lost 0 bases, leaving 4 bases of the junction unmatched. This CDR3 has 15 amino acids. Germline lookup yields CDR1 SGDLS and CDR2 YYNGEE. The CDR3, as DNA: TGTGCCAGCAGCGTAGAACAGGGGCAGACCGGGGAGCTGTTTTTT. Its translation: CASSVEQGQTGELFF.

This chain connects TRBV6-6 to TRBJ1-2, with a weak D call TRBD1 (6 bases). Germline V CDR1 and CDR2: MNHNY, SVGAGI (reference sequence). The CDR3 loop spans 15 amino acids. Trimming pared 4 bases from V and 5 bases from J, leaving 17 bases between. This chain's CDR3 is CASSSYRGGRYGYTF. The CDR3 DNA follows: TGTGCCAGCAGTTCTTATCGTGGGGGCCGATATGGCTACACCTTC.

V and J are TRBV21-1 and TRBJ1-1; the table's D call, TRBD1, was not checked against the DNA. TRBV21-1 represents a pseudogene. This CDR3 comprises 15 residues. The CDR3 reads CASSKVGGKGTEAFF. Here the CDR3 DNA reads TGTGCCAGCAGCAAAGTTGGGGGCAAGGGCACTGAAGCTTTCTTT.

The V and J genes are TRBV11-2 and TRBJ2-7, with 9 bases lining up with TRBD1. Germline loops: CDR1 SGHAT, CDR2 FQNNGV. This CDR3 is built from 12 residues. Germline trimming cut 6 bases from V and 6 bases from J; bases unmatched to any gene: 3. The CDR3 loop reads CASRGQGSEQYF. The DNA for the CDR3 is TGTGCCAGCAGAGGACAGGGGTCCGAGCAGTACTTC. Using reference TRBV11-2 and TRBJ2-7 for the parts outside the CDR3, the full variable domain is EAGVAQSPRYKIIEKRQSVAFWCNPISGHATLYWYQQILGQGPKLLIQFQNNGVVDDSQLPKDRFSAERLKGVDSTLKIQPAKLEDSAVYLCASRGQGSEQYFGPGTRLTVT.

The CDR3 nucleotides are TGTGCCTCGGACAGCCAGTTTAACACTGAAGCTTTCTTT. Amino acids: CASDSQFNTEAFF. This chain connects TRBV30 to TRBJ1-1; tentative D call: TRBD1 (6 bases). The length of the CDR3 is 13 residues. Germline lookup yields CDR1 GTSNPN and CDR2 SVGIG (reference sequence). The germline V and J ends were trimmed by 7 bases and 2 bases, with 14 bases remaining between them.